The 4 T cell receptor beta chains below were found in one sample sequenced in a study of OX40 agonist ivuxolimab in advanced cancers. Measured with immunoSEQ multiplex PCR; TCRdb has only the in-frame clones, and not every one. The data hold about 73,000 clones, with 92% observed a single time. The source was CD4+ or CD8+ T cells sorted from blood, collected in a trial of the OX40 agonist ivuxolimab. All receptors come from an adult with an advanced solid tumor such as melanoma, head and neck, liver or kidney cancer.

This clone was picked up one time. The chain combines TRBV5-1 with TRBJ1-4, with 8 bases lining up with TRBD1. J was trimmed by 0 bases and V by 1 base; bases with no gene match: 5. Germline loops: CDR1 SGHRS, CDR2 YFSETQ. The CDR3 covers 17 residues. Here the CDR3 reads CASSLLQGAATNEKLFF. Written as DNA, the CDR3 is TGCGCCAGCAGCTTGTTGCAGGGGGCGGCAACTAATGAAAAACTGTTTTTT.

The gene calls are TRBV6-6 and TRBJ1-5; 7 nucleotides match TRBD1. The CDR3 totals 15 residues. CDR1 is MNHNY, CDR2 SVGAGI, per germline (reference sequence). The V segment lost 4 bases and the J segment 10 bases; nucleotides outside the gene matches: 13. This chain's CDR3 is CASSFPGQIFNPQHF. The CDR3 nucleotides read TGTGCCAGCAGTTTTCCGGGACAGATCTTTAATCCCCAGCATTTT.

The chain uses TRBV19 and TRBJ2-7; D call uncertain. Trimming pared 3 bases from V and 5 bases from J, leaving 11 bases between. The CDR3 is 13 residues long. Germline V gene lookup returns CDR1 LNHDA and CDR2 SQIVND (reference sequence). The CDR3 region has the DNA TGTGCCAGTAGTATTGGGCAGGCGAACGAGCAGTACTTC. Translating it yields CASSIGQANEQYF.

V is TRBV4-2 and J is TRBJ2-3, with TRBD2 matching over 11 bases. Germline CDR1 LGHNA, CDR2 YNFKEQ. This CDR3 spans 16 amino acids. V was pared by 4 bases and J by 2 bases, with 5 bases of the junction left unmatched. The CDR3 region is CASSLVAGGHTDTQYF. CDR3 bases: TGTGCCAGCAGCCTCGTAGCGGGGGGGCACACAGATACGCAGTATTTT.